What follows is one T cell receptor (beta chain) and its context. Its antigen remains unknown. The junction shows a germline mismatch at one end, possibly a read error. This record comes from a study of blood T cells in healthy people across ages. Overall study findings and caveats: Long-lived and aged donors differed, with more naive CD4+ cells and higher diversity in the long-lived. Naive and antigen-experienced cells were not separated, limiting conclusive comparison.

A sample-barcoded 5' primer and a J-beta primer mix were used in a second PCR of roughly 6 to 12 cycles. In TCRdb, the 5' RACE reads were re-called with MiXCR into one record per CDR3 protein. The profile covers some 1.5 million distinct CDR3 sequences, with about 28% appearing a single time and about 7.7% taken by the ten largest. The material sequenced was blood. This clonotype was sampled from a woman in her thirties in good health.

The CDR3 loop reads CAGSYSSQEQYF. The CDR3 coding sequence is TGTGCCGGCAGCTACAGCTCCCAGGAGCAGTACTTC. The gene calls are TRBV12-3 or TRBV12-4 and TRBJ2-5, with D unresolved. The CDR3 length is 12 residues.